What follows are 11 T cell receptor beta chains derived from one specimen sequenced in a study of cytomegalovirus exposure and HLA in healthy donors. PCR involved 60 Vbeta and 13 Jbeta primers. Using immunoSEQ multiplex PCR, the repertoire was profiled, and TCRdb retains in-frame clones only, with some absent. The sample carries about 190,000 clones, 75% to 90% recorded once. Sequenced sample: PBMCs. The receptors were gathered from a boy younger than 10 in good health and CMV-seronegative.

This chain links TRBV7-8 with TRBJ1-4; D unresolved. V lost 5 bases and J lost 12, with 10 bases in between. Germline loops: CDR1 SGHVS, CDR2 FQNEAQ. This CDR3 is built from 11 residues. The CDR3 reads CASSEGLELFF. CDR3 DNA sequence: TGTGCCAGCAGCGAAGGACTAGAACTGTTTTTT.

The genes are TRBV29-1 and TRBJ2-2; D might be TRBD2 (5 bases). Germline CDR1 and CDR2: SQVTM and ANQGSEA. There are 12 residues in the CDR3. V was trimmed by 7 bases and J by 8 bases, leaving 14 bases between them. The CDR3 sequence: CSAQTSTGELFF. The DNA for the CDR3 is TGCAGCGCCCAAACTAGTACGGGGGAGCTGTTTTTT.

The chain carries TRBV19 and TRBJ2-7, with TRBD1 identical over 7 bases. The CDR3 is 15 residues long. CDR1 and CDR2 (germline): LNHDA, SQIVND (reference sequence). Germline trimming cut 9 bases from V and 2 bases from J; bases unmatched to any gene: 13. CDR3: CASRDRPFPTYEQYF. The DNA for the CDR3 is TGTGCCAGCCGGGACAGACCCTTTCCCACCTACGAGCAGTACTTC.

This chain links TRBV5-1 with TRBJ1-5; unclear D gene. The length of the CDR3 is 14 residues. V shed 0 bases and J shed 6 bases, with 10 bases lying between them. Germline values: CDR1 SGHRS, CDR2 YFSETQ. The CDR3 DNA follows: TGCGCCAGCAGCTTGGAACTTCCCTCTCAGCCCCAGCATTTT. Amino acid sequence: CASSLELPSQPQHF. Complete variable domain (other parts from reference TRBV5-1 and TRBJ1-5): KAGVTQTPRYLIKTRGQQVTLSCSPISGHRSVSWYQQTPGQGLQFLFEYFSETQRNKGNFPGRFSGRQFSNSRSEMNVSTLELGDSALYLCASSLELPSQPQHFGDGTRLSIL.

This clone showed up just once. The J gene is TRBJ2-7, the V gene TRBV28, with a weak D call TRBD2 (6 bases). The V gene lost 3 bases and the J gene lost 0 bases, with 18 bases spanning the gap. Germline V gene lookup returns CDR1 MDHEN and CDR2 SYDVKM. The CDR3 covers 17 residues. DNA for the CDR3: TGTGCCAGCAGTTTGCACGCCTCCGGGACTCACTCCTACGAGCAGTACTTC. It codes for CASSLHASGTHSYEQYF. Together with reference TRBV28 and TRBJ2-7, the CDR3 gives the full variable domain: DVKVTQSSRYLVKRTGEKVFLECVQDMDHENMFWYRQDPGLGLRLIYFSYDVKMKEKGDIPEGYSVSREKKERFSLILESASTNQTSMYLCASSLHASGTHSYEQYFGPGTRLTVT.

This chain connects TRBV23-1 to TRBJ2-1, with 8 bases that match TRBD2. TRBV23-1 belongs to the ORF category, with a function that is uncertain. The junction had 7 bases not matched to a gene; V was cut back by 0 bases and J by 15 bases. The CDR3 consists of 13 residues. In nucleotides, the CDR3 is TGCGCCAGCAGTCAATCGGCCGGGGCGGGAGGGTTCTTC. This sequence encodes CASSQSAGAGGFF.

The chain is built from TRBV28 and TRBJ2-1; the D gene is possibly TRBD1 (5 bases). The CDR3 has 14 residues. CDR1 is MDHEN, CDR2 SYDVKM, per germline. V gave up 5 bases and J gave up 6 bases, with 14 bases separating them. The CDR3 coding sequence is TGTGCCAGCAGTGTAAGGGGATGGGGCAATGAGCAGTTCTTC. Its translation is CASSVRGWGNEQFF.

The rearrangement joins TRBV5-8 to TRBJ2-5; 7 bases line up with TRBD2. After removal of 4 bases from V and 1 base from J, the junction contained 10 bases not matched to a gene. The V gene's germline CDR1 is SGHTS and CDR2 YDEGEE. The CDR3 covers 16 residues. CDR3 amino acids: CASSPSMTSFQETQYF. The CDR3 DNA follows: TGTGCCAGCAGCCCATCAATGACTAGCTTCCAAGAGACCCAGTACTTC.

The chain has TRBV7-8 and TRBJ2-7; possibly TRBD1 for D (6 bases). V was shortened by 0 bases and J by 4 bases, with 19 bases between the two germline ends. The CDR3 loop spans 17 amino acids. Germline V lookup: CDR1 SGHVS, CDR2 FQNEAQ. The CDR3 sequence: CASSLAQSGAARYEQYF. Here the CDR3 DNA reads TGTGCCAGCAGCTTAGCGCAGTCAGGGGCAGCGAGGTACGAGCAGTACTTC. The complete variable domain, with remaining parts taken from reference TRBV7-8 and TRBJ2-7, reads GAGVSQSPRYKVAKRGQDVALRCDPISGHVSLFWYQQALGQGPEFLTYFQNEAQLDKSGLPSDRFFAERPEGSVSTLKIQRTQQEDSAVYLCASSLAQSGAARYEQYFGPGTRLTVT.

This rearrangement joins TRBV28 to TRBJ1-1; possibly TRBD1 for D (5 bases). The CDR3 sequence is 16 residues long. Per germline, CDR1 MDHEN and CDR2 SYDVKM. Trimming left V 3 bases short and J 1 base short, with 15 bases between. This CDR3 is CASSFPAGQGNTEAFF. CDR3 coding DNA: TGTGCCAGCAGTTTTCCCGCCGGGCAGGGGAACACTGAAGCTTTCTTT.

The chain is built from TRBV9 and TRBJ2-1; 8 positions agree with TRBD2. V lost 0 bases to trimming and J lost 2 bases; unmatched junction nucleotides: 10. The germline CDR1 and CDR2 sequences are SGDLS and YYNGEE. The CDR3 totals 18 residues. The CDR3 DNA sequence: TGTGCCAGCAGCGTAGAGGCGCGGGGGGTCCCTACCTACAATGAGCAGTTCTTC. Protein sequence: CASSVEARGVPTYNEQFF.